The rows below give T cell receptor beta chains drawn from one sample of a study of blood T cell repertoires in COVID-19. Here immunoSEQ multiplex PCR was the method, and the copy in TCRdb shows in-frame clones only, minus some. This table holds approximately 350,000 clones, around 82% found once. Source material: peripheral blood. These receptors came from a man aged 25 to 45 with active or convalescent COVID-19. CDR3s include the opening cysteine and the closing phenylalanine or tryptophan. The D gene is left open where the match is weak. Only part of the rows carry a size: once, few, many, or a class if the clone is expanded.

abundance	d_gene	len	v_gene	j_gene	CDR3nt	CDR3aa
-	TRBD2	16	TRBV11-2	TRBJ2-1	TGTGCCAGCAGCTACTTGACTAGCGGGGGGATCAATGAGCAGTTCTTC	CASSYLTSGGINEQFF
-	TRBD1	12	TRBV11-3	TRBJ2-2	TGTGCCACCGCAGGGGGCCCCGGGGAGCTGTTTTTT	CATAGGPGELFF
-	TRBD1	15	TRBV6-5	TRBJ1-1	TGTGCCAGCAGTAGACGGACAGGCTGGGACACTGAAGCTTTCTTT	CASSRRTGWDTEAFF
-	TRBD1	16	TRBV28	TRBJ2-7	TGTGCCAGCAGTTTATGGGGGACAGGGCACCCCTACGAGCAGTACTTC	CASSLWGTGHPYEQYF
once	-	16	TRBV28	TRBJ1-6	TGTGCCAGCAGTCCCCCGGCAGGGCAGTACAATTCACCCCTCCACTTT	CASSPPAGQYNSPLHF
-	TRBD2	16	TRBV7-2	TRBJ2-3	TGTGCCAGCAGTTCCCAGCGGGGGGGCCGTTTGAATACGCAGTATTTT	CASSSQRGGRLNTQYF
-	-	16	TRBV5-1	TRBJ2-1	TGCGCCAGCAGCTTGGGCACTACAGGGAATGGAGGTGAGCAGTTCTTC	CASSLGTTGNGGEQFF
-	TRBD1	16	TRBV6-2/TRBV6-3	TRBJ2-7	TGTGCCAGCAGTCGTCTAGGACAGGGCCGGACCTACGAGCAGTACTTC	CASSRLGQGRTYEQYF
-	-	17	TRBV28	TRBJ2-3	TGTGCCAGCAGCTCGACTTCCGATACGCAGTATTCCGGTACGCAGTATTTT	CASSSTSDTQYSGTQYF
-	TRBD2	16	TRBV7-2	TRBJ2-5	TGTGCCAGCAGCTACTTAGCGGGGCGAAGAGGGGAGACCCAGTACTTC	CASSYLAGRRGETQYF
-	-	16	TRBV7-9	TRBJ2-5	TGTGCCAGCAGCTTCTTCCCCCCAGGGGAGACTAAGACCCAGTACTTC	CASSFFPPGETKTQYF
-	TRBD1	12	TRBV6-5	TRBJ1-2	TGTGCCACCTTGACAGGGAACTATGGCTACACCTTC	CATLTGNYGYTF